Reported below is one T cell receptor beta chain. The method was immunoSEQ multiplex PCR; TCRdb's version includes in-frame clones alone and lacks a portion of them. This sample has approximately 120,000 clones; roughly 80% occur once, and the top ten carry about 10%. This entry belongs to a study of blood T cell repertoires in COVID-19. The germline V gene encodes CDR1 SGHNT and CDR2 YENEEA. Trimming removed 5 bases from V and 10 bases from J; junction bases left unmatched: 10. The CDR3 contains 14 residues. What was sequenced was peripheral blood. The chain recombines TRBV11-3 with TRBJ1-4, with 7 bases lining up with TRBD1. The sequence came from a human donor in a cohort sampled during active COVID-19. DNA for the CDR3: TGTGCCAGCAGCCCCAGAGGGGGCGCGAGAAAACTGTTTTTT. It encodes CASSPRGGARKLFF.